This T cell receptor beta chain originates from a study of blood T cells in healthy people across ages. This clonotype showed up just once. The ends were cut back, 4 bases at V and 2 bases at J, with 9 bases in the middle. CDR1 is SNHLY and CDR2 is FYNNEI in the germline V gene. This CDR3 contains 13 residues. A J-beta primer mix and a sample-barcoded 5' primer were used in a second PCR of roughly 7 to 12 cycles. Each sample yielded at least 2.5 million CDR3-containing paired-end reads. TCRdb used MiXCR to reprocess the 5' RACE reads, holding one entry per CDR3 protein. The sample records about 380,000 distinct CDR3 sequences, about 52% being singletons.

V and J are TRBV2 and TRBJ2-7; D tentatively reads TRBD1 or TRBD2 (5 bases each). The sample consisted of blood. This sequence originates from a man aged 55-75 years in good health. In nucleotides, the CDR3 is TGTGCCAGCAGTGCCAGGGACGCCTACGAGCAGTACTTC. This translates into CASSARDAYEQYF.